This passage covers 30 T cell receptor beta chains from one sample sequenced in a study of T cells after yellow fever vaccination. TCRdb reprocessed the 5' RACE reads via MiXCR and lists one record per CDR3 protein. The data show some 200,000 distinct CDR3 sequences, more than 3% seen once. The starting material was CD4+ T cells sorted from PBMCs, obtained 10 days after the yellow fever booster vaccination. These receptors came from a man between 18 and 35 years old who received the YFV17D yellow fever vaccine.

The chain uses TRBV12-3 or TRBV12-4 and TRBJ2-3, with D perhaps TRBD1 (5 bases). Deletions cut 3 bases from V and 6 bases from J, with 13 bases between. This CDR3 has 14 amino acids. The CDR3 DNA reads TGTGCCAGCAGTTTGAGGTATAGGGGTGATACGCAGTATTTT. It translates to CASSLRYRGDTQYF.

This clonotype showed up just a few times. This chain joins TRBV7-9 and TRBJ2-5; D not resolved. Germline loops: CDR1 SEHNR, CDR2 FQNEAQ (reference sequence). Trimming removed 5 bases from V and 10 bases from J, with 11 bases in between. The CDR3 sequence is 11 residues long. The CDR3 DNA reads TGTGCCAGCAGCGACGACTCCATCCAGTACTTC. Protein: CASSDDSIQYF.

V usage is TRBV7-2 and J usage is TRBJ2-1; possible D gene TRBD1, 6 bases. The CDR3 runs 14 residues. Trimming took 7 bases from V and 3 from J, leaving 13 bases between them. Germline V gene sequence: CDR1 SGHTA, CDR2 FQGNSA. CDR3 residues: CASKSIGGYNEQFF. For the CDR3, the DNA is TGTGCCAGCAAGTCTATAGGGGGCTACAATGAGCAGTTCTTC.

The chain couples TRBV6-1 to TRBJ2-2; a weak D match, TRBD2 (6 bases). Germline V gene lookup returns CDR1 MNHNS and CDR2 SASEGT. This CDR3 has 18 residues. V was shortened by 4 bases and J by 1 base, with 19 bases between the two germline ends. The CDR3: CASSARLGAGENTGELFF. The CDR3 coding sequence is TGTGCCAGCAGTGCCCGATTGGGAGCGGGTGAGAACACCGGGGAGCTGTTTTTT.

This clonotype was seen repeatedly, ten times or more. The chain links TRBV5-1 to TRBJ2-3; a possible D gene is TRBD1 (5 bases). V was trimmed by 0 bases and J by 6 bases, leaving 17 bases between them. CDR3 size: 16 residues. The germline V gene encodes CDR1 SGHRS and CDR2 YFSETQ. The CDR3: CASSLASAPSGDTQYF. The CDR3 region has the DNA TGCGCCAGCAGCTTGGCCTCGGCGCCCTCAGGGGATACGCAGTATTTT.

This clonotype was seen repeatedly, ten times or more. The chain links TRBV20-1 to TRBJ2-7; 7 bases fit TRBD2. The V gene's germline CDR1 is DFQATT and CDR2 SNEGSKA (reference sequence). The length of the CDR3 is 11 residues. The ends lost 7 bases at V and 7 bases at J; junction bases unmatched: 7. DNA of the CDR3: TGCAGTGGTGGACTAGGCGGGGAGCAGTACTTC. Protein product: CSGGLGGEQYF.

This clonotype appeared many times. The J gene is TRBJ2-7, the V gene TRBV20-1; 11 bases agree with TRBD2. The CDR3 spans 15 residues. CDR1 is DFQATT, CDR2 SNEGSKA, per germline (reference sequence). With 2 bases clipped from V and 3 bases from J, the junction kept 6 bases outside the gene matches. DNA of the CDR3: TGCAGTGCTAGACTAGCGGGGGGAGGCGACTACGAGCAGTACGTC. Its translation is CSARLAGGGDYEQYV.

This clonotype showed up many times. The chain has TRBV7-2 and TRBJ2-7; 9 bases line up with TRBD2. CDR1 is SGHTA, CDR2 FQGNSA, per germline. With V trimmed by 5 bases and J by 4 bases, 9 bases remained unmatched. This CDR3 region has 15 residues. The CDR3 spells CASSTRGGSFYEQYF. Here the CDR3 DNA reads TGTGCCAGCAGCACGCGGGGGGGCTCCTTTTACGAGCAGTACTTC.

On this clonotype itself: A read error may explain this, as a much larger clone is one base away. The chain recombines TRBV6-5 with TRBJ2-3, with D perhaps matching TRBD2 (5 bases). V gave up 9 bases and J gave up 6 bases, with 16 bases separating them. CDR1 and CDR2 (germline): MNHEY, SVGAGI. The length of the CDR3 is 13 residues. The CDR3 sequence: CARGLNGFDTQYF. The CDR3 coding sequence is TGTGCCAGAGGACTTAATGGATTTGATACGCAGTATTTT.

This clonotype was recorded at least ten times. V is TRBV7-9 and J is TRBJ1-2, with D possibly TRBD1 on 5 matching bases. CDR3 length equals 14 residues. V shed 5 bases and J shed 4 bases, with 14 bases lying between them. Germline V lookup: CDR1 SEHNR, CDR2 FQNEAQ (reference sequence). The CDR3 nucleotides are TGTGCCAGCAGCCCAGCGACAGCGAGCTATGGCTACACCTTC. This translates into CASSPATASYGYTF.

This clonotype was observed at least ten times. CDR3 amino acids: CSARDLRQGAISAQYF. The CDR3 DNA sequence: TGCAGTGCTAGAGATCTACGACAGGGGGCGATTTCTGCCCAGTACTTC. The V call is TRBV20-1, the J call TRBJ2-5; TRBD1 matches 10 bases. Trimming at V came to 0 bases and at J to 9 bases, leaving 13 bases not matched to a gene. Germline CDR1 and CDR2: DFQATT and SNEGSKA (reference sequence). CDR3 length equals 16 residues.

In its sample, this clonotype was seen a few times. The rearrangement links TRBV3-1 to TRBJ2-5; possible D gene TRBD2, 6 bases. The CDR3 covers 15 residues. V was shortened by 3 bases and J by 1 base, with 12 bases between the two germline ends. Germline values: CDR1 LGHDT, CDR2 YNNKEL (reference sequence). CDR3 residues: CASSQTTGVQETQYF. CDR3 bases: TGTGCCAGCAGCCAGACGACGGGAGTCCAAGAGACCCAGTACTTC.

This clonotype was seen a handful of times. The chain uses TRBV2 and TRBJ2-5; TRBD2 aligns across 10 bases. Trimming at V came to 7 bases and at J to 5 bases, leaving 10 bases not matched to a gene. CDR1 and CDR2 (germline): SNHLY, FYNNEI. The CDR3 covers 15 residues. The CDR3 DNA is TGTGCCAGCATCCTCCCGGGACTAGCGTCGGAGACCCAGTACTTC. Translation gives CASILPGLASETQYF. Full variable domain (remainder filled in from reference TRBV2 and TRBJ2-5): EPEVTQTPSHQVTQMGQEVILRCVPISNHLYFYWYRQILGQKVEFLVSFYNNEISEKSEIFDDQFSVERPDGSNFTLKIRSTKLEDSAMYFCASILPGLASETQYFGPGTRLLVL.

CDR3 sequence reads: CASSPGGRGRYLHEQYF. DNA for the CDR3: TGCGCCAGCAGCCCCGGGGGCAGGGGGCGGTATCTCCACGAGCAGTACTTC. The V gene is TRBV4-1, the J gene TRBJ2-7, with 8 bases lining up with TRBD1. V dropped 4 bases and J dropped 5; count of bases not matched to a gene: 16. The CDR3 runs 17 residues. In germline, CDR1 is MGHRA, CDR2 YSYEKL.

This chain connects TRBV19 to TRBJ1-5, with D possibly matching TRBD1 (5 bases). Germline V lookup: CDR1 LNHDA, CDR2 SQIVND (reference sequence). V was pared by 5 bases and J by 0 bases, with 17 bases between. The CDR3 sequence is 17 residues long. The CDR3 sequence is CASSARGRGLSNQPQHF. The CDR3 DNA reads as TGTGCCAGTAGTGCCCGGGGACGGGGACTTAGCAATCAGCCCCAGCATTTT.

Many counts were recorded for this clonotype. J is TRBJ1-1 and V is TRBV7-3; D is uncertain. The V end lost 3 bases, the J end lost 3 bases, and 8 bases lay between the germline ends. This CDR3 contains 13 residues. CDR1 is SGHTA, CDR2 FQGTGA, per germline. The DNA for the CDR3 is TGTGCCAGCAGCTTGGTAAAAGACACTGAAGCTTTCTTT. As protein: CASSLVKDTEAFF. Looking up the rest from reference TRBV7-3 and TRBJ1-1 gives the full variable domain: GAGVSQTPSNKVTEKGKYVELRCDPISGHTALYWYRQSLGQGPEFLIYFQGTGAADDSGLPNDRFFAVRPEGSVSTLKIQRTERGDSAVYLCASSLVKDTEAFFGQGTRLTVV.

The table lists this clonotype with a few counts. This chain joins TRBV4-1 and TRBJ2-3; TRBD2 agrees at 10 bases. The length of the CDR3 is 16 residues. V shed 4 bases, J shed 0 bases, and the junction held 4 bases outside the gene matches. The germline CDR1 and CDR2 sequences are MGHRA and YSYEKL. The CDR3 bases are TGCGCCAGCAGCCGGGCACTAGCGGGGAGCACAGATACGCAGTATTTT. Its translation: CASSRALAGSTDTQYF.

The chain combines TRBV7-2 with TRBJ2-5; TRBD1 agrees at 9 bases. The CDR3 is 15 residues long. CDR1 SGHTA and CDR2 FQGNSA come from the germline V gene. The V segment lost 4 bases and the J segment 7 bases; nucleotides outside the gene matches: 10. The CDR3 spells CASSSLGDRDGTQYF. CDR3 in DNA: TGTGCCAGCAGCTCCTTAGGGGACAGGGATGGGACCCAGTACTTC.

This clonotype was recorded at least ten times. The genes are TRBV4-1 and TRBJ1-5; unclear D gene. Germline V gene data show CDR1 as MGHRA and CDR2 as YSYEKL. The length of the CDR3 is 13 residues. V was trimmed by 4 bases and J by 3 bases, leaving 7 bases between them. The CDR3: CASSRDHNQPQHF. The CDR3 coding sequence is TGCGCCAGCAGCCGCGACCACAATCAGCCCCAGCATTTT.

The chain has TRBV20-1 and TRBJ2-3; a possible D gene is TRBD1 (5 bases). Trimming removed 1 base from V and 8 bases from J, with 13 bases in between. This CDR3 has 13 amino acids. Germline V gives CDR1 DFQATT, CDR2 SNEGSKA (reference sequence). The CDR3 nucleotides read TGCAGTGCTAGAGGTTCAGGGAAGGGTACGCAGTATTTT. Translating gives CSARGSGKGTQYF.

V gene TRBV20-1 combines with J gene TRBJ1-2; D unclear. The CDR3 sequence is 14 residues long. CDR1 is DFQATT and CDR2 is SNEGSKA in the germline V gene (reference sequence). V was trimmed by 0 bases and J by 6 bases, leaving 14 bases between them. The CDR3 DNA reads TGCAGTGCTAGAGATCGGGGTGGGTCGGATGGCTACACCTTC. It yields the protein CSARDRGGSDGYTF.

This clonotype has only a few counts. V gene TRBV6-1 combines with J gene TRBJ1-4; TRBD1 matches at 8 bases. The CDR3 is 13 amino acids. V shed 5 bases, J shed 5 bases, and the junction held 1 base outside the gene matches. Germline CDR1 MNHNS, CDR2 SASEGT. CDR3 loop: CASSRTGNEKLFF. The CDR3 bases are TGTGCCAGCAGTAGGACAGGGAATGAAAAACTGTTTTTT.

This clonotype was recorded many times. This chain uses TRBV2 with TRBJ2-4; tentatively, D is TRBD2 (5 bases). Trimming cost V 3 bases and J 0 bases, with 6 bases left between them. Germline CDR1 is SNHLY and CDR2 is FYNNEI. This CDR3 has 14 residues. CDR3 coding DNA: TGTGCCAGCAGTGACGGACTAGCCAAAAACATTCAGTACTTC. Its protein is CASSDGLAKNIQYF. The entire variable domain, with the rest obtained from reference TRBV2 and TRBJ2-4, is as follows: EPEVTQTPSHQVTQMGQEVILRCVPISNHLYFYWYRQILGQKVEFLVSFYNNEISEKSEIFDDQFSVERPDGSNFTLKIRSTKLEDSAMYFCASSDGLAKNIQYFGAGTRLSVL.

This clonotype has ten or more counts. As DNA, the CDR3 is TGTGCCAGCAGCTTAGCGTGGGGGGAGCTGTTTTTT. Its translation is CASSLAWGELFF. This chain connects TRBV7-2 to TRBJ2-2; D remains unclear. Germline CDR1 and CDR2: SGHTA and FQGNSA. The CDR3 loop spans 12 amino acids. Trimming shortened V by 0 bases and J by 8 bases, and 4 bases separated the two germline ends.

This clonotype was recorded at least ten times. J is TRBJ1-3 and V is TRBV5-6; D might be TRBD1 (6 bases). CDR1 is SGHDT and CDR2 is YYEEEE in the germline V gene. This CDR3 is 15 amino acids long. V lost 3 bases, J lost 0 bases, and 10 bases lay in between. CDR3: CASSSTGSSGNTIYF. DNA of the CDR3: TGTGCCAGCAGCTCAACAGGGAGCTCTGGAAACACCATATATTTT.

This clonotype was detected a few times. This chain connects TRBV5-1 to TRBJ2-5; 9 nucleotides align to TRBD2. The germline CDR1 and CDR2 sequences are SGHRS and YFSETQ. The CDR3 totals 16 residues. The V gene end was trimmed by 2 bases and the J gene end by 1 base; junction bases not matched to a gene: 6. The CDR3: CASSLGSGGTQETQYF. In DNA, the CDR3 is TGCGCCAGCAGCTTAGGCAGCGGGGGGACCCAAGAGACCCAGTACTTC.

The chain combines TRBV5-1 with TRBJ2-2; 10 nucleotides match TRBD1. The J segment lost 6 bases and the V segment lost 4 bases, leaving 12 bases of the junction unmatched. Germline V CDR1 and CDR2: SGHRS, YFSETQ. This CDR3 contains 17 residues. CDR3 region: CASSEGPGTGDSGELFF. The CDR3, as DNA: TGCGCCAGCAGCGAAGGTCCCGGGACAGGGGATTCCGGGGAGCTGTTTTTT.

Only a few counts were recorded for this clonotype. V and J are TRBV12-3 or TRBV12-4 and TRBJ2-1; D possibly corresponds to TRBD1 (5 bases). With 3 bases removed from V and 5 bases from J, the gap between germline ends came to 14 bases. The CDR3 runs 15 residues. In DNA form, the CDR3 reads TGTGCCAGCAGTTTGTGGGGCCCTAAAGACAATGAGCAGTTCTTC. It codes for CASSLWGPKDNEQFF.

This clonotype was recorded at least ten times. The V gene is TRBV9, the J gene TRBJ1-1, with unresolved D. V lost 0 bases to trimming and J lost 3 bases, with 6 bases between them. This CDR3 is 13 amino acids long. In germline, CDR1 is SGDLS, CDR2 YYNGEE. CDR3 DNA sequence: TGTGCCAGCAGCGTAGAGGTTGACACTGAAGCTTTCTTT. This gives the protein CASSVEVDTEAFF.

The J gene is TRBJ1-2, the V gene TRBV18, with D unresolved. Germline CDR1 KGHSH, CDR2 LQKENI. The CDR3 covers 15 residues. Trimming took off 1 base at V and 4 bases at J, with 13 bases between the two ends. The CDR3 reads CASSPLIAQSYGYTF. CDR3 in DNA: TGTGCCAGCTCACCACTCATAGCACAGAGCTATGGCTACACCTTC. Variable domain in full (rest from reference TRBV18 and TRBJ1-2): NAGVMQNPRHLVRRRGQEARLRCSPMKGHSHVYWYRQLPEEGLKFMVYLQKENIIDESGMPKERFSAEFPKEGPSILRIQQVVRGDSAAYFCASSPLIAQSYGYTFGSGTRLTVV.